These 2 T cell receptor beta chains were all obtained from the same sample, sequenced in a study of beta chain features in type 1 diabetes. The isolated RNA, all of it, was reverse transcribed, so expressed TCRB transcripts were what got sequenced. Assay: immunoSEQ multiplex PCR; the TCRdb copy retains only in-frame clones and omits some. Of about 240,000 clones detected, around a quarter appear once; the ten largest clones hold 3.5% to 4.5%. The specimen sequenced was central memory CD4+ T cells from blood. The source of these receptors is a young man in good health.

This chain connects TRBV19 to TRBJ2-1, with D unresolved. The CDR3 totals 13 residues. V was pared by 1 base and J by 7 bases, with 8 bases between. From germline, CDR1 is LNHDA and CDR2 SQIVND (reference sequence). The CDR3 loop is CASSIAIQNEQFF. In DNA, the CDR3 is TGTGCCAGTAGTATAGCGATCCAAAATGAGCAGTTCTTC.

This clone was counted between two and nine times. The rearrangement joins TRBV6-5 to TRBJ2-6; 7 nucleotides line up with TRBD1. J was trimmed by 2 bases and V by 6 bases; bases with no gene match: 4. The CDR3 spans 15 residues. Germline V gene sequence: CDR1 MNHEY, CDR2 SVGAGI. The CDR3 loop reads CASSQTGPGANVLTF. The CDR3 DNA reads TGTGCCAGCAGCCAGACAGGGCCTGGGGCCAACGTCCTGACTTTC.